The sequence of this T cell receptor beta chain was determined in a study of beta chain features in type 1 diabetes. This clone appeared a few times. Its antigen is not known. Study-wide points: VDJ junctions in type 1 diabetes patients carried more deletions and fewer insertions. The naive, central memory and Treg TCRB repertoires looked more alike in patients than they did in healthy donors. Significant though moderate, a shortening of TCRB CDR3s appeared in all four CD4+ subsets of Type 1 diabetes patients.

Trimming cost V 4 bases and J 3 bases, with 7 bases left between them. Per the germline V gene, CDR1 is SNHLY and CDR2 is FYNNEI. The CDR3 extends over 12 amino acids. TCRB transcripts that were expressed got sequenced, as all of the isolated RNA had been reverse transcribed. Clones were sequenced by immunoSEQ multiplex PCR, and TCRdb holds only the in-frame ones, with some missing. The repertoire holds 100,000 to 150,000 clones, roughly 10% seen once, with 0.7% to 0.85% in the top ten. In total, each donor contributed a single heparinised blood draw that averaged around 100 mL. The J gene is TRBJ2-7, the V gene TRBV2; D is ambiguous. This sequence was found in a man aged 25 to 45 with type 1 diabetes. The sequenced sample consisted of central memory CD4+ T cells from blood. Here the CDR3 reads CASSGLVYEQYF. In nucleotides, the CDR3 is TGTGCCAGCAGTGGCCTAGTCTACGAGCAGTACTTC.